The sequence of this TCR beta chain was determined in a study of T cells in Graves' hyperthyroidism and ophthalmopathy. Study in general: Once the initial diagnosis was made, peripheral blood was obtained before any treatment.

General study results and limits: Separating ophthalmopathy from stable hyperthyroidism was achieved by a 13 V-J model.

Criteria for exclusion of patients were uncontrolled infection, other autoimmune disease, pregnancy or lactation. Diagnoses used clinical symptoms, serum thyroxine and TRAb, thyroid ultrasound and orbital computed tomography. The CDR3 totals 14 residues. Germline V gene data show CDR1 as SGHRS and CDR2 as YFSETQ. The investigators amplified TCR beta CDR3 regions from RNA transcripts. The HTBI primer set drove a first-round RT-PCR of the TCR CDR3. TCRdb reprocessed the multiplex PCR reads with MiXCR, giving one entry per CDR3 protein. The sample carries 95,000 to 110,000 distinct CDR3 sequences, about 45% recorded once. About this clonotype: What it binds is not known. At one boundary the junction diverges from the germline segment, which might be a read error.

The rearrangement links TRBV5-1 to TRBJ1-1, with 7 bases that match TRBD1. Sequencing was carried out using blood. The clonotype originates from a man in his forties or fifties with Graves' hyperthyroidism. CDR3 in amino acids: CASSLEGAGTEAYF. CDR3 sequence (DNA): TGCGCCAGCAGCTTGGAGGGGGCTGGCACGGAAGCTTACTTT.